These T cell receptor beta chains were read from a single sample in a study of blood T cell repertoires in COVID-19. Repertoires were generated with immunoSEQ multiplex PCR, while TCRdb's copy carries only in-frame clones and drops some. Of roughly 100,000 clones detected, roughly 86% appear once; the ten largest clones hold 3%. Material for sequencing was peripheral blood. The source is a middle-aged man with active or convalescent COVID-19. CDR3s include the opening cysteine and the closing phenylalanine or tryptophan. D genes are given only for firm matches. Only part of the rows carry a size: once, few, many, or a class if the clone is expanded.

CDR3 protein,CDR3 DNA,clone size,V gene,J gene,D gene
CASSLAASGEGEQFF,TGCGCCAGCAGCTTGGCGGCTAGCGGGGAAGGGGAGCAGTTCTTC,-,TRBV5-1,TRBJ2-1,TRBD2
CASSPDRGLREKLFF,TGTGCCAGCTCACCCGACAGGGGGCTACGGGAAAAACTGTTTTTT,-,TRBV18,TRBJ1-4,TRBD1
CASSPRQGHGNQPQHF,TGTGCCAGCAGTCCCCGACAGGGACACGGCAATCAGCCCCAGCATTTT,-,TRBV28,TRBJ1-5,TRBD1
CASSPPESQVYGYTF,TGTGCCAGCTCACCACCAGAATCCCAGGTCTATGGCTACACCTTC,-,TRBV18,TRBJ1-2,-
CASRKSGTGVGYTF,TGTGCCAGCCGCAAGTCTGGGACAGGGGTCGGCTACACCTTC,-,TRBV27,TRBJ1-2,TRBD1
CASSLAGGQGGGETQYF,TGCGCCAGCAGCTTGGCCGGGGGACAGGGGGGAGGAGAGACCCAGTACTTC,-,TRBV5-1,TRBJ2-5,TRBD1
CASSPQGRGEKLFF,TGTGCCAGCAGCCCACAGGGAAGGGGAGAAAAACTGTTTTTT,-,TRBV6-5,TRBJ1-4,-
CASSQTGTVGNTIYF,TGCGCCAGCAGCCAGACCGGGACAGTGGGAAACACCATATATTTT,-,TRBV4-3,TRBJ1-3,TRBD1
CASKWGSHSGNTIYF,TGCGCCAGCAAGTGGGGCTCGCACTCTGGAAACACCATATATTTT,-,TRBV5-1,TRBJ1-3,-
CASSIGLARNEQFF,TGTGCCAGCAGCATTGGACTAGCTCGTAATGAGCAGTTCTTC,-,TRBV7-2,TRBJ2-1,TRBD2
CASSSVNTEAFF,TGTGCCAGCAGTTCAGTGAACACTGAAGCTTTCTTT,-,TRBV6-2/TRBV6-3,TRBJ1-1,-
CASSDSSGGLAYNEQFF,TGTGCCAGCAGTGACTCGAGCGGGGGGCTAGCCTACAATGAGCAGTTCTTC,-,TRBV6-4,TRBJ2-1,TRBD2
CASSRMTRGGGNEQFF,TGTGCCAGCAGCCGGATGACTCGCGGGGGGGGGAATGAGCAGTTCTTC,-,TRBV3-1/TRBV3-2,TRBJ2-1,TRBD2
CASSGQGNQPQHF,TGTGCCAGTTCGGGACAGGGGAATCAGCCCCAGCATTTT,-,TRBV11-2,TRBJ1-5,TRBD1
CASSSGGEGTEAFF,TGCGCCAGCAGTTCAGGGGGAGAGGGAACTGAAGCTTTCTTT,-,TRBV10-1,TRBJ1-1,TRBD1
CASSYSGGIYGYTF,TGTGCCAGCAGTTACTCCGGGGGGATCTATGGCTACACCTTC,once,TRBV6-5,TRBJ1-2,-
CASSLGTGNEQFF,TGCGCCAGCAGCTTGGGGACAGGCAATGAGCAGTTCTTC,-,TRBV5-1,TRBJ2-1,TRBD1
CASSAARGASGKETQYF,TGTGCCAGCAGCGCCGCCCGAGGGGCTAGCGGGAAAGAGACCCAGTACTTC,-,TRBV9,TRBJ2-5,TRBD2
CASSRPGQGAHEQFF,TGTGCCAGCAGTCGACCGGGACAGGGGGCCCATGAGCAGTTCTTC,many,TRBV28,TRBJ2-1,TRBD1
CASRRTTSTDTQYF,TGCGCCAGCAGGAGGACTACTAGCACAGATACGCAGTATTTT,-,TRBV4-1,TRBJ2-3,-
CASAGTGGQETQYF,TGTGCCAGCGCCGGGACTGGGGGCCAAGAGACCCAGTACTTC,-,TRBV27,TRBJ2-5,-
CAISGRQGRDEKLFF,TGTGCCATCAGTGGACGACAGGGTAGAGATGAAAAACTGTTTTTT,-,TRBV10-3,TRBJ1-4,TRBD1
CASSYSNLGLSNQPQHF,TGTGCCAGCAGTTACTCGAATTTGGGCCTTAGCAATCAGCCCCAGCATTTT,-,TRBV6-2/TRBV6-3,TRBJ1-5,-
CASSSPTSPGTGELFF,TGTGCCAGCAGTTCTCCGACTAGTCCGGGCACCGGGGAGCTGTTTTTT,-,TRBV27,TRBJ2-2,-
CASSFGDSLSTDTQYF,TGTGCCAGCAGCTTTGGGGACAGCCTTAGCACAGATACGCAGTATTTT,-,TRBV5-6,TRBJ2-3,TRBD1
CASSPSRWRGGPWDTQYF,TGTGCCAGCAGCCCCTCCCGGTGGCGGGGGGGCCCCTGGGATACGCAGTATTTT,-,TRBV14,TRBJ2-3,TRBD2
CAISGLAGGNNEQFF,TGTGCCATCAGTGGACTAGCGGGGGGGAACAATGAGCAGTTCTTC,-,TRBV10-3,TRBJ2-1,TRBD2
CASSDQGGPTDTQYF,TGTGCCAGCAGTGACCAGGGGGGTCCCACAGATACGCAGTATTTT,-,TRBV25-1,TRBJ2-3,-
CASSSMGGQETQYF,TGTGCCAGCAGCTCGATGGGGGGCCAAGAGACCCAGTACTTC,-,TRBV7-2,TRBJ2-5,-